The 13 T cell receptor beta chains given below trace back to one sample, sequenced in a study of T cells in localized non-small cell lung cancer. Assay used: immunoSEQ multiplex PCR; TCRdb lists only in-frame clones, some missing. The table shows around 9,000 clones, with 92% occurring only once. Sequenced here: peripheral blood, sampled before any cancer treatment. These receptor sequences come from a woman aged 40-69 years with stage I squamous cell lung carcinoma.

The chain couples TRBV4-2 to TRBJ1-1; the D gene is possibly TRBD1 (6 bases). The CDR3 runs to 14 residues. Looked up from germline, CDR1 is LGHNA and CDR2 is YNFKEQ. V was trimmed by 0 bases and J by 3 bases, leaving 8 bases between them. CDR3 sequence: CASSQDTGYTEAFF. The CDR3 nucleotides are TGTGCCAGCAGCCAAGACACAGGGTACACTGAAGCTTTCTTT.

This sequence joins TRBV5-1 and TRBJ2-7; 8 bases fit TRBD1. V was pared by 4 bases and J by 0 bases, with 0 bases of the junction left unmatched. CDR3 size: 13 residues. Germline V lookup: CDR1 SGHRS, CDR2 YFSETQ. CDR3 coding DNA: TGCGCCAGCAGCGGGACAGGCTCCTACGAGCAGTACTTC. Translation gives CASSGTGSYEQYF.

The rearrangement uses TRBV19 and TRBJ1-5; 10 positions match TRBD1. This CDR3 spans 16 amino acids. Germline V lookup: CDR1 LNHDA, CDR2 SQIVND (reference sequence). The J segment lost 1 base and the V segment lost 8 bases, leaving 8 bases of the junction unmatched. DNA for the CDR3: TGTGCCAGTTCACCGGGACAGGGGTTCAGCAATCAGCCCCAGCATTTT. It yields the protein CASSPGQGFSNQPQHF.

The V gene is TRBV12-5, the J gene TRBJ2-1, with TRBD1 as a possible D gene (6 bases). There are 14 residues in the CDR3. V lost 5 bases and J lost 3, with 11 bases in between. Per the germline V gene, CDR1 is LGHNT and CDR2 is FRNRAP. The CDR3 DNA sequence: TGTGCTAGTGGTGAAGGGACATACTACAATGAGCAGTTCTTC. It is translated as CASGEGTYYNEQFF.

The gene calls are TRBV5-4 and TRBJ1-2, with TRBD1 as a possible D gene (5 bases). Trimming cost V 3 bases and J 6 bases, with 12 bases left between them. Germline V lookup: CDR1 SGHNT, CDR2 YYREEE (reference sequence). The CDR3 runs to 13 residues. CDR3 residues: CASSSPGTDGYTF. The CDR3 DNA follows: TGTGCCAGCAGCTCGCCGGGGACGGATGGCTACACCTTC.

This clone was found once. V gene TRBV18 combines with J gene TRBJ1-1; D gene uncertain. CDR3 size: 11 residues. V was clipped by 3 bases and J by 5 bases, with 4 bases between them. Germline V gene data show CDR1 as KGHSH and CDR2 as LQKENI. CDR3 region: CASSPRTEAFF. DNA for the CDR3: TGTGCCAGCTCACCCCGAACTGAAGCTTTCTTT. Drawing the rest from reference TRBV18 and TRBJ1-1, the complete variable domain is NAGVMQNPRHLVRRRGQEARLRCSPMKGHSHVYWYRQLPEEGLKFMVYLQKENIIDESGMPKERFSAEFPKEGPSILRIQQVVRGDSAAYFCASSPRTEAFFGQGTRLTVV.

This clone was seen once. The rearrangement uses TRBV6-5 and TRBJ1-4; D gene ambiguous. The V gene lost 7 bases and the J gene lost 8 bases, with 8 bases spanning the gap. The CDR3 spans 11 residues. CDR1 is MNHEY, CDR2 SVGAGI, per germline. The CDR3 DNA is TGTGCCAGCAAGAAATCGGAAAAACTGTTTTTT. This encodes CASKKSEKLFF.

CDR3 region: CAWSQGWTEAFF. Written as DNA, the CDR3 is TGTGCCTGGAGTCAAGGATGGACTGAAGCTTTCTTT. The chain links TRBV30 to TRBJ1-1; D is unclear. CDR1 and CDR2 from the germline V gene are GTSNPN and SVGIG (reference sequence). Trimming removed 2 bases from V and 5 bases from J, with 9 bases in between. The CDR3 covers 12 residues.

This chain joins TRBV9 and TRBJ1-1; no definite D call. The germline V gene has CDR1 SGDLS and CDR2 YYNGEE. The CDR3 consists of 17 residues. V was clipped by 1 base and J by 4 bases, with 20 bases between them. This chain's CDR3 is CASSVSWTDGWGTEAFF. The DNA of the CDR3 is TGTGCCAGCAGCGTATCGTGGACGGACGGTTGGGGCACTGAAGCTTTCTTT.

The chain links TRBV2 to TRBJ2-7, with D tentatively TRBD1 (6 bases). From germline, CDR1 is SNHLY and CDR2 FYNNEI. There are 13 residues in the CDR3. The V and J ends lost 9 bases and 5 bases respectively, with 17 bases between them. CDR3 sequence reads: CARGGRGTDEQYF. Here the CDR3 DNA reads TGTGCCAGAGGGGGACGCGGAACCGACGAGCAGTACTTC.

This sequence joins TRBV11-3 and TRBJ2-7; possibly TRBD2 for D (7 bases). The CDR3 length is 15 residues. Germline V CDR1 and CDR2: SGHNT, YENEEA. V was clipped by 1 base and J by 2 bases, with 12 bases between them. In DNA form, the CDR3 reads TGTGCCAGCAGCTTAGGTTTCGGGGGGCCCTACGAGCAGTACTTC. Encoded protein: CASSLGFGGPYEQYF.

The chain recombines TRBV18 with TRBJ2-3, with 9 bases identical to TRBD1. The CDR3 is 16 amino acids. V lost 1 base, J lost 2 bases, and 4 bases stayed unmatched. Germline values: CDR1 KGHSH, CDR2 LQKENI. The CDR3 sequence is CASSPLDRGDTDTQYF. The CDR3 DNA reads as TGTGCCAGCTCACCACTCGACAGGGGGGACACAGATACGCAGTATTTT.

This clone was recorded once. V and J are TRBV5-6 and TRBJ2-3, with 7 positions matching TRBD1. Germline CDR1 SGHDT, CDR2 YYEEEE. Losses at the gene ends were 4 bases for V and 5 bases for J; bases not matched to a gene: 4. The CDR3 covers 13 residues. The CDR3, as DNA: TGTGCCAGCAGCCTTAGACAGGGAGATACGCAGTATTTT. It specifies CASSLRQGDTQYF.